The next 25 T cell receptor beta chains were all read from a single sample in a study of blood T cell repertoires in COVID-19. This table comes from immunoSEQ multiplex PCR, and its TCRdb copy is limited to in-frame clones, with some not included. The data show under 300,000 clones, 88% seen once. Sequenced: peripheral blood. These receptors all come from a woman in her thirties or forties who had recovered from COVID-19.

The V and J genes are TRBV7-2 and TRBJ1-1; D is perhaps TRBD1 (5 bases). Germline V gives CDR1 SGHTA, CDR2 FQGNSA. The CDR3 has 16 residues. V lost 5 bases and J 4 bases, leaving 20 bases between the germline ends. CDR3 amino acids: CASSTRPGGGGTEAFF. The CDR3 coding sequence is TGTGCCAGCAGCACCCGCCCGGGTGGGGGGGGCACTGAAGCTTTCTTT.

The chain uses TRBV19 and TRBJ1-5; no clear D. Germline CDR1 LNHDA, CDR2 SQIVND (reference sequence). V lost 4 bases and J lost 7, with 11 bases in between. The CDR3 totals 13 residues. CDR3 loop: CASSTQYTQPQHF. Written as DNA, the CDR3 is TGTGCCAGTAGTACCCAGTATACCCAGCCCCAGCATTTT. Looking up the rest from reference TRBV19 and TRBJ1-5 gives the full variable domain: DGGITQSPKYLFRKEGQNVTLSCEQNLNHDAMYWYRQDPGQGLRLIYYSQIVNDFQKGDIAEGYSVSREKKESFPLTVTSAQKNPTAFYLCASSTQYTQPQHFGDGTRLSIL.

The chain links TRBV6-5 to TRBJ2-5; the D gene is possibly TRBD2 (7 bases). Trimming took off 6 bases at V and 5 bases at J, with 16 bases between the two ends. CDR1 MNHEY and CDR2 SVGAGI come from the germline V gene. This CDR3 has 14 amino acids. The CDR3 is CASRRAGRGETQYF. CDR3 sequence (DNA): TGTGCCAGCAGGCGGGCAGGGAGGGGGGAGACCCAGTACTTC.

The rearrangement links TRBV18 to TRBJ2-5, with a tentative D call TRBD2 (6 bases). This CDR3 region has 15 residues. Trimming stripped 2 bases from V and 1 base from J, with 11 bases between. Looked up from germline, CDR1 is KGHSH and CDR2 is LQKENI. CDR3 region: CASSPGLALQETQYF. CDR3 nucleotide sequence: TGTGCCAGCTCACCAGGGCTAGCGCTCCAAGAGACCCAGTACTTC.

The chain couples TRBV5-6 to TRBJ2-7; TRBD1 matches at 8 bases. Looked up from germline, CDR1 is SGHDT and CDR2 is YYEEEE. With V trimmed by 3 bases and J by 4 bases, 3 bases remained unmatched. This CDR3 is built from 13 residues. CDR3 nucleotide sequence: TGTGCCAGCAGCTACCAGGGGGCATACGAGCAGTACTTC. Translating gives CASSYQGAYEQYF.

The chain joins TRBV12-3 or TRBV12-4 to TRBJ1-1; the D gene is possibly TRBD1 (5 bases). The CDR3 has 13 residues. Trimming removed 5 bases from V and 7 bases from J, with 14 bases in between. CDR3 nucleotides: TGTGCCAGCAGTCAAGGGGCGGTACGTGAAGCTTTCTTT. Protein product: CASSQGAVREAFF.

The chain carries TRBV27 and TRBJ1-6, with 7 bases identical to TRBD1. J gave up 9 bases and V 3 bases, and 5 bases lay outside the gene matches. Germline CDR1 MNHEY, CDR2 SMNVEV (reference sequence). This CDR3 is 14 amino acids long. The CDR3 coding sequence is TGTGCCAGCAGTTTGGGGACAGCCCCTTCACCCCTCCACTTT. Translation: CASSLGTAPSPLHF.

The gene calls are TRBV3-1 (or the pseudogene TRBV3-2) and TRBJ2-2, with a tentative D call TRBD2 (5 bases). Germline CDR1 reads LGHDT; CDR2 reads YNNKEL (reference sequence). The ends were cut back, 6 bases at V and 6 bases at J, with 5 bases in the middle. CDR3 length: 11 amino acids. Written as DNA, the CDR3 is TGTGCCAGCAGGGAGGCCGGGGAGCTGTTTTTT. Its translation: CASREAGELFF.

The V gene is TRBV7-2, the J gene TRBJ2-5; the match to TRBD2 covers 10 bases. The CDR3 totals 20 residues. The germline gives CDR1 SGHTA, CDR2 FQGNSA. Unmatched junction bases numbered 16, after V lost 0 bases and J lost 3 bases. In nucleotides, the CDR3 is TGTGCCAGCAGCTTAGCGCGGGGGGGCCCGATCACTAGCGGGAAAGAGACCCAGTACTTC. Translation gives CASSLARGGPITSGKETQYF.

V is TRBV3-1 (or the pseudogene TRBV3-2) and J is TRBJ2-1; D not resolved. Looked up from germline, CDR1 is LGHDT and CDR2 is YNNKEL (reference sequence). This CDR3 has 10 residues. The V gene lost 11 bases and the J gene lost 7 bases, with 9 bases spanning the gap. The CDR3 sequence is CARTGNEQFF. CDR3 nucleotides: TGTGCCCGAACGGGTAATGAGCAGTTCTTC.

This chain's CDR3 is CASSKARGLWPKNIQYF. The CDR3, as DNA: TGTGCCAGCAGCAAAGCCCGGGGTCTTTGGCCCAAAAACATTCAGTACTTC. This chain links TRBV21-1 with TRBJ2-4; TRBD2 is the table's D call and was not checked against the DNA. TRBV21-1 is tagged as a pseudogene. The CDR3 is 17 residues long.

The rearrangement links TRBV7-2 to TRBJ2-5; D may be TRBD2 (5 bases). Germline V gene data show CDR1 as SGHTA and CDR2 as FQGNSA. Trimming cost V 5 bases and J 4 bases, with 14 bases left between them. This CDR3 has 14 residues. The CDR3 loop reads CASSTGLPIETQYF. DNA of the CDR3: TGTGCCAGCAGCACCGGACTCCCTATAGAGACCCAGTACTTC.

The chain has TRBV7-3 and TRBJ2-5; TRBD2 matches at 11 bases. Looked up from germline, CDR1 is SGHTA and CDR2 is FQGTGA. CDR3 length equals 15 residues. The trim removed 6 bases at V and 0 bases at J, leaving 3 bases unmatched. In DNA form, the CDR3 reads TGTGCCAGCAGGGGGGGACTAGCGGACCAAGAGACCCAGTACTTC. Its protein is CASRGGLADQETQYF.

The rearrangement links TRBV10-1 to TRBJ2-6, with 7 bases lining up with TRBD1. V was clipped by 6 bases and J by 0 bases; unmatched bases: 8. Germline V lookup: CDR1 WNHNN, CDR2 SYGVQD (reference sequence). The CDR3 runs 17 residues. As DNA, the CDR3 is TGCGCCAGCAGAGAAGGGGGCCCCAGCTCTGGGGCCAACGTCCTGACTTTC. Its protein product is CASREGGPSSGANVLTF.

The chain carries TRBV5-4 and TRBJ2-1; a weak D match, TRBD2 (6 bases). CDR1 and CDR2 (germline): SGHNT, YYREEE (reference sequence). The CDR3 totals 14 residues. V lost 4 bases to trimming and J lost 5 bases, with 13 bases between them. The CDR3 DNA sequence: TGTGCCAGCAGCCCGGGACTCGCCAACAATGAGCAGTTCTTC. It encodes CASSPGLANNEQFF.

The genes are TRBV9 and TRBJ2-2; 15 bases line up with TRBD2. CDR3 length equals 18 residues. Germline V CDR1 and CDR2: SGDLS, YYNGEE. Trimming cost V 4 bases and J 5 bases; bases outside gene matches: 9. The CDR3 loop reads CASSPGTSGRSGTGELFF. The CDR3 DNA sequence: TGTGCCAGCAGCCCAGGGACTAGCGGGAGGTCGGGAACCGGGGAGCTGTTTTTT.

CDR3 DNA sequence: TGTGCCAGCAGCTTAAAGGGGCCAGATACGCAGTATTTT. Translating it yields CASSLKGPDTQYF. The chain couples TRBV7-3 to TRBJ2-3, with D perhaps TRBD1 (5 bases). Trimming removed 1 base at V and 4 bases at J, with 6 bases between. The CDR3 spans 13 residues. Germline CDR1 SGHTA, CDR2 FQGTGA.

The V and J genes are TRBV5-1 and TRBJ2-3, with D perhaps TRBD2 (6 bases). CDR3 length: 13 amino acids. Per germline, CDR1 SGHRS and CDR2 YFSETQ. V lost 5 bases and J lost 0, with 7 bases in between. CDR3 loop: CASREGSTDTQYF. CDR3 sequence (DNA): TGCGCCAGCAGGGAGGGGAGCACAGATACGCAGTATTTT.

The V gene is TRBV5-4, the J gene TRBJ1-4, with 8 bases fitting TRBD1. Germline V gene data show CDR1 as SGHNT and CDR2 as YYREEE (reference sequence). The CDR3 totals 15 residues. With V trimmed by 4 bases and J by 3 bases, 5 bases remained unmatched. The CDR3: CASSQRQGSNEKLFF. Written as DNA, the CDR3 is TGTGCCAGCAGCCAAAGACAGGGGTCTAATGAAAAACTGTTTTTT.

The gene calls are TRBV29-1 and TRBJ1-4; the match to TRBD1 covers 8 bases. CDR3 length: 14 residues. The germline V gene has CDR1 SQVTM and CDR2 ANQGSEA. The ends lost 7 bases at V and 2 bases at J; junction bases unmatched: 6. The CDR3 DNA reads as TGCAGCGCTCAGGGGGCGCGGACTAATGAAAAACTGTTTTTT. Its protein product is CSAQGARTNEKLFF.

The chain has TRBV14 and TRBJ2-1; 8 nucleotides match TRBD1. The CDR3 totals 15 residues. Unmatched junction bases numbered 5, after V lost 1 base and J lost 6 bases. Germline values: CDR1 SGHDN, CDR2 FVKESK. The CDR3 DNA reads TGTGCCAGCAGCCAAGCCCAGGACAGGGCCAATGAGCAGTTCTTC. This translates into CASSQAQDRANEQFF.

The V call is TRBV3-1 (or the pseudogene TRBV3-2), the J call TRBJ2-1; 11 bases are a match to TRBD1. The V gene's germline CDR1 is LGHDT and CDR2 YNNKEL (reference sequence). With 2 bases clipped from V and 8 bases from J, the junction kept 5 bases outside the gene matches. This CDR3 spans 15 amino acids. Written as DNA, the CDR3 is TGTGCCAGCAGCCAAACCGGGACAGGGGGGCATGAGCAGTTCTTC. Amino acid sequence: CASSQTGTGGHEQFF.

This clone was recorded a few times. The genes are TRBV5-4 and TRBJ1-1, with D tentatively TRBD1 (5 bases). V was trimmed by 4 bases and J by 4 bases, leaving 17 bases between them. The germline CDR1 and CDR2 sequences are SGHNT and YYREEE (reference sequence). The CDR3 is 15 residues long. CDR3 in amino acids: CASSPRRGRATEAFF. CDR3 coding DNA: TGTGCCAGCAGCCCCCGGAGGGGTCGGGCCACTGAAGCTTTCTTT. The full variable domain, its missing parts supplied by reference TRBV5-4 and TRBJ1-1, is ETGVTQSPTHLIKTRGQQVTLRCSSQSGHNTVSWYQQALGQGPQFIFQYYREEENGRGNFPPRFSGLQFPNYSSELNVNALELDDSALYLCASSPRRGRATEAFFGQGTRLTVV.

This sequence joins TRBV19 and TRBJ2-7; 8 nucleotides align to TRBD1. The germline CDR1 and CDR2 sequences are LNHDA and SQIVND (reference sequence). This CDR3 contains 14 residues. The CDR3: CRFGQGMVSYEQYV. The CDR3 nucleotides read TGTAGGTTCGGACAGGGAATGGTATCCTACGAGCAGTACGTC.

The CDR3 protein is CASSLSGGNEQFF. In DNA form, the CDR3 reads TGCGCCAGCAGCCTAAGCGGGGGGAATGAGCAGTTCTTC. The chain couples TRBV4-1 to TRBJ2-1; TRBD2 matches at 9 bases. The CDR3 runs to 13 residues. Germline CDR1 and CDR2: MGHRA and YSYEKL. Trimming cost V 4 bases and J 7 bases; bases outside gene matches: 2.